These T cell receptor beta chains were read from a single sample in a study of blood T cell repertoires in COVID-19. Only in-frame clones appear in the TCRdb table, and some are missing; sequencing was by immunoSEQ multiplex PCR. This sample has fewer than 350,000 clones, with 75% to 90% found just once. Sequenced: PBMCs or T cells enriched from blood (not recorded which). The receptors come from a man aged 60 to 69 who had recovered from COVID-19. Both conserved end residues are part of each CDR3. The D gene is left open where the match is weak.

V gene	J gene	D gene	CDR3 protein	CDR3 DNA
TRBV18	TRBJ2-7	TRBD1	CASSPQTGKVSYEQYF	TGTGCCAGCTCACCGCAGACAGGGAAGGTCTCCTACGAGCAGTACTTC
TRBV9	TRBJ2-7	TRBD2	CASSVGSGGYEQYF	TGTGCCAGCAGCGTAGGAAGCGGGGGCTACGAGCAGTACTTC
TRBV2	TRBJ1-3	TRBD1	CASRGRTGGGNTIYF	TGTGCCAGCAGAGGAAGGACAGGCGGTGGAAACACCATATATTTT
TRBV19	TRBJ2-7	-	CASSLVGSRGYEQYF	TGTGCCAGTAGTCTTGTAGGGTCCCGGGGCTACGAGCAGTACTTC
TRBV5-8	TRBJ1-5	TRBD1	CASSITDRVYSNQPQHF	TGTGCCAGCAGCATAACGGACAGGGTCTATAGCAATCAGCCCCAGCATTTT
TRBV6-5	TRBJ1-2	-	CASREGNYGYTF	TGTGCCAGCAGGGAGGGGAACTATGGCTACACCTTC
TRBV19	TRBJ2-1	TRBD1	CASQPRTGKLSEQFF	TGTGCCAGCCAGCCTCGGACAGGAAAACTGTCTGAGCAGTTCTTC
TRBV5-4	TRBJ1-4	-	CASSPTGRGPNEKLFF	TGTGCCAGCAGCCCGACAGGACGGGGCCCAAATGAAAAACTGTTTTTT
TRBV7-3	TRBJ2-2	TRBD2	CASSLMPAGVLGGELFF	TGTGCCAGCAGCTTAATGCCAGCGGGAGTGCTGGGCGGGGAGCTGTTTTTT
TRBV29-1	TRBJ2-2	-	CSVLSREGVKELFF	TGCAGCGTTCTAAGCAGAGAGGGTGTTAAGGAGCTGTTTTTT
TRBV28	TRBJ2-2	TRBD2	CASGLERGTGELFF	TGTGCCAGCGGATTGGAGCGGGGCACCGGGGAGCTGTTTTTT
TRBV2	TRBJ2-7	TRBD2	CASSDRGSVYEQYF	TGTGCCAGCAGTGACCGCGGGAGTGTGTACGAGCAGTACTTC
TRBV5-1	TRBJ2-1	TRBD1	CASSLNPAGTGGFSYNEQFF	TGCGCCAGCAGCTTAAACCCAGCCGGGACAGGGGGGTTTTCCTACAATGAGCAGTTCTTC
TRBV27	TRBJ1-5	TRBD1	CASSPTGGYQPQHF	TGTGCCAGCAGTCCTACAGGGGGCTATCAGCCCCAGCATTTT
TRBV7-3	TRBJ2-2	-	CASSWDTNTGELFF	TGTGCCAGCAGCTGGGACACGAACACCGGGGAGCTGTTTTTT
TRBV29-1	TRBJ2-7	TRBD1	CSVEPGQGAYEQYF	TGCAGCGTCGAACCGGGACAGGGGGCCTACGAGCAGTACTTC
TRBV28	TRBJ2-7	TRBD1	CASRTGQGTSYEQYF	TGTGCCAGCAGGACGGGACAGGGGACATCCTACGAGCAGTACTTC
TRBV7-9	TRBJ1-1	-	CASSLVGGSGTEAFF	TGTGCCAGCAGCTTAGTAGGGGGTTCCGGGACTGAAGCTTTCTTT
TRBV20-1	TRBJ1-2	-	CSAEPNYGYTF	TGCAGTGCCGAGCCAAACTATGGCTACACCTTC
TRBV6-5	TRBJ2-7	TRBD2	CASRKAGGQYEQYF	TGTGCCAGCAGAAAAGCGGGAGGACAGTACGAGCAGTACTTC
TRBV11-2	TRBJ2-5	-	CASSGGIQETQYF	TGTGCCAGCAGCGGCGGGATTCAAGAGACCCAGTACTTC
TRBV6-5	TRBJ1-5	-	CASRYGTQNQPQHF	TGTGCCAGCAGGTACGGGACACAGAATCAGCCCCAGCATTTT